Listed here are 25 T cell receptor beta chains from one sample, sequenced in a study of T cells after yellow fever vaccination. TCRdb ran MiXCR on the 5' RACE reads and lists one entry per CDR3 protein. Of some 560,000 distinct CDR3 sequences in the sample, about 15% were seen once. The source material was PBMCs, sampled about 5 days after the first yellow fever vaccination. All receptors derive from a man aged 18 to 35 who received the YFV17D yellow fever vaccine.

The CDR3 spells CSARRDRVGTGELFF. The CDR3 nucleotides are TGCAGTGCTAGACGAGACAGGGTTGGGACCGGGGAGCTGTTTTTT. V gene TRBV20-1 combines with J gene TRBJ2-2; 7 bases agree with TRBD1. The CDR3 consists of 15 residues. J was trimmed by 5 bases and V by 2 bases; bases with no gene match: 8. Germline-derived CDR1 and CDR2 are DFQATT and SNEGSKA (reference sequence).

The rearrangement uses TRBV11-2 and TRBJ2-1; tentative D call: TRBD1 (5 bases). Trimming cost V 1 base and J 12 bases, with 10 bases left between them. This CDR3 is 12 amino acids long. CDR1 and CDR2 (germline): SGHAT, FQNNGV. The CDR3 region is CASSLVGPRQFF. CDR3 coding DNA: TGTGCCAGCAGCTTAGTGGGGCCCCGGCAGTTCTTC.

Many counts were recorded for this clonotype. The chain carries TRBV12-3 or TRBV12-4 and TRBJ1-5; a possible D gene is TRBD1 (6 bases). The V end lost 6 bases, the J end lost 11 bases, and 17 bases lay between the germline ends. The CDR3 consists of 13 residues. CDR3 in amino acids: CASSIGQYEAQHF. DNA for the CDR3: TGTGCCAGCAGCATTGGACAGTACGAGGCCCAGCATTTT.

CDR3 coding DNA: TGTGCCTGGACCATAGACCGTGGGGACACAGATACGCAGTATTTT. This codes for CAWTIDRGDTDTQYF. This chain uses TRBV30 with TRBJ2-3, with D uncertain. Looked up from germline, CDR1 is GTSNPN and CDR2 is SVGIG (reference sequence). V was shortened by 4 bases and J by 2 bases, with 16 bases between the two germline ends. CDR3 length: 15 amino acids.

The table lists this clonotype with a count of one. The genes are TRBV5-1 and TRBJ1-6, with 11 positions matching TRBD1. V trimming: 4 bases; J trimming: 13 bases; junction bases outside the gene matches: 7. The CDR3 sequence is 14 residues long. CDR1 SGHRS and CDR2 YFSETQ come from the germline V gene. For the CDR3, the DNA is TGCGCCAGCAGCCCTTCGGGACAGGGGGTCCCCCTCCACTTT. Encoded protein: CASSPSGQGVPLHF.

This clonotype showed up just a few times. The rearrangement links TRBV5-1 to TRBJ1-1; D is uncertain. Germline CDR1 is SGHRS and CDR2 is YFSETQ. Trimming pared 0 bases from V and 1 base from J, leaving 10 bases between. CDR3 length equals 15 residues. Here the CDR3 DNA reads TGCGCCAGCAGCTTGGATTCAGCGGGGAACACTGAAGCTTTCTTT. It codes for CASSLDSAGNTEAFF.

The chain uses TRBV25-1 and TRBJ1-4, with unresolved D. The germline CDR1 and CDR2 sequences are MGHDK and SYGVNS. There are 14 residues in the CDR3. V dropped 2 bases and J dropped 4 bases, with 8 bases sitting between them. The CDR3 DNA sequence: TGTGCCAGCAGTGAAACAGAGGTTAATGAAAAACTGTTTTTT. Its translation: CASSETEVNEKLFF.

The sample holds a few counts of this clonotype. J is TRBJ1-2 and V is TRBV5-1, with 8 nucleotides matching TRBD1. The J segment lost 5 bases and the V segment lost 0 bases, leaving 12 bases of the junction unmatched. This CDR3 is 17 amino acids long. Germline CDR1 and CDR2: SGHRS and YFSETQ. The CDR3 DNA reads TGCGCCAGCAGCTTGGCCCGGGTCGGACAGGGCTGGTATGGCTACACCTTC. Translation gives CASSLARVGQGWYGYTF.

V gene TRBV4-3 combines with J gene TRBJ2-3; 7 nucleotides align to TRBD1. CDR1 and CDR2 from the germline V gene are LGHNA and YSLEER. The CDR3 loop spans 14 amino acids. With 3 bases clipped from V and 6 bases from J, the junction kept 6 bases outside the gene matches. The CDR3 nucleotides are TGCGCCAGCAGCCAGCGACAGGGTGCGGATACGCAGTATTTT. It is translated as CASSQRQGADTQYF.

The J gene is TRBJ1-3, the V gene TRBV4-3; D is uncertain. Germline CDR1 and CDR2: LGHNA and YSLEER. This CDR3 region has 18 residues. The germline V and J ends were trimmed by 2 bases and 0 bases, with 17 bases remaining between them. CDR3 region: CASSQRTVVSGSGNTIYF. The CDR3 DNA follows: TGCGCCAGCAGCCAAAGGACTGTCGTATCCGGCTCTGGAAACACCATATATTTT.

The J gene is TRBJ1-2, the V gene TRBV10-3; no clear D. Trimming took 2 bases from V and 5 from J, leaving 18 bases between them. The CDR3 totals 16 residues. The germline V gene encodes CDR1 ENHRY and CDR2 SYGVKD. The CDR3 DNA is TGTGCCATCAGTGAGGGACCGGATTCTCGGAGATATGGCTACACCTTC. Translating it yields CAISEGPDSRRYGYTF.

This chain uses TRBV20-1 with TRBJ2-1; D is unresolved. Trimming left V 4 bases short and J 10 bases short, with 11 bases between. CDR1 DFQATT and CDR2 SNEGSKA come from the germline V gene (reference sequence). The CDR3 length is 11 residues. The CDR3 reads CSAKTVGEQFF. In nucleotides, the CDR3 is TGCAGTGCTAAGACCGTCGGGGAGCAGTTCTTC.

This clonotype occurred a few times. CDR3: CASSMMDSGQPQHF. The CDR3, as DNA: TGTGCCAGTAGTATGATGGACAGCGGTCAGCCCCAGCATTTT. The chain combines TRBV19 with TRBJ1-5; tentative D call: TRBD1 (6 bases). The CDR3 is made up of 14 amino acids. Germline-derived CDR1 and CDR2 are LNHDA and SQIVND (reference sequence). Trimming left V 3 bases short and J 6 bases short, with 12 bases between.

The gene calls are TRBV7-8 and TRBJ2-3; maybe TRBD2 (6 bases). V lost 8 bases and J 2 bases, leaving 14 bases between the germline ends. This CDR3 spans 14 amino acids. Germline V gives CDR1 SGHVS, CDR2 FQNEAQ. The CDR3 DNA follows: TGTGCCAGCGCGCTGGGGGGATTCACAGATACGCAGTATTTT. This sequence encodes CASALGGFTDTQYF. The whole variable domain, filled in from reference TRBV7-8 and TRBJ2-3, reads GAGVSQSPRYKVAKRGQDVALRCDPISGHVSLFWYQQALGQGPEFLTYFQNEAQLDKSGLPSDRFFAERPEGSVSTLKIQRTQQEDSAVYLCASALGGFTDTQYFGPGTRLTVL.

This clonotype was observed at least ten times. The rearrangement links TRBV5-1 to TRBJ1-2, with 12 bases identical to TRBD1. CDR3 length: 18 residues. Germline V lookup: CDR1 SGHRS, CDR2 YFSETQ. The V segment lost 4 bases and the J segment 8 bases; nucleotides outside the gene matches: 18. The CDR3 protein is CASSLQPPGTGGPYGYTF. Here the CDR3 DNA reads TGCGCCAGCAGCCTCCAACCCCCCGGGACAGGGGGCCCCTACGGCTACACCTTC.

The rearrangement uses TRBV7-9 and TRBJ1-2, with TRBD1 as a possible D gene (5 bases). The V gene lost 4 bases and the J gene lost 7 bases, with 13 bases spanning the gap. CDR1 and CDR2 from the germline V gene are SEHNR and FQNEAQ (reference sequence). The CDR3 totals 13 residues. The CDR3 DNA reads TGTGCCAGCAGCTCCCCGGGACCGCGTGGCTACACCTTC. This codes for CASSSPGPRGYTF.

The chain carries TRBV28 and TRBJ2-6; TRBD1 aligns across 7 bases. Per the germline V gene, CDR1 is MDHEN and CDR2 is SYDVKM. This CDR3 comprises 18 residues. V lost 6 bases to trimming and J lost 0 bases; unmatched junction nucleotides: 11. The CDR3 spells CASSPPGQRYSGANVLTF. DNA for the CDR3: TGTGCCAGCAGCCCCCCGGGACAGAGATACTCTGGGGCCAACGTCCTGACTTTC.

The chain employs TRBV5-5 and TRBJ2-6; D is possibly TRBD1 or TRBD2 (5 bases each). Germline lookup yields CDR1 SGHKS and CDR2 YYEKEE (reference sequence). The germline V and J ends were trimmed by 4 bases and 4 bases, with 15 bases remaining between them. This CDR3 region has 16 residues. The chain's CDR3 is CASSPVGAAGANVLTF. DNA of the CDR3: TGTGCCAGCAGCCCGGTCGGGGCAGCCGGGGCCAACGTCCTGACTTTC.

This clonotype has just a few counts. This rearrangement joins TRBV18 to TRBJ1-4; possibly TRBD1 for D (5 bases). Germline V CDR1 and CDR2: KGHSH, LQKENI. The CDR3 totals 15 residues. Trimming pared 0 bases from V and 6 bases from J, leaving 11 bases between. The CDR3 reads CASSPPAGTDEKLFF. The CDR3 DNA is TGTGCCAGCTCACCACCGGCAGGGACCGATGAAAAACTGTTTTTT.

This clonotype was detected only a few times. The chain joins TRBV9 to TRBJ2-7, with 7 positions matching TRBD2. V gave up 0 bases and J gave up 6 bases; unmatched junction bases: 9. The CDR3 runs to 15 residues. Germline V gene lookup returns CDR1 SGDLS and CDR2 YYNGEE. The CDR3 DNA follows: TGTGCCAGCAGCGTAGTCCCAGCGGGGTCGTCCGAGCAGTACTTC. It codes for CASSVVPAGSSEQYF.

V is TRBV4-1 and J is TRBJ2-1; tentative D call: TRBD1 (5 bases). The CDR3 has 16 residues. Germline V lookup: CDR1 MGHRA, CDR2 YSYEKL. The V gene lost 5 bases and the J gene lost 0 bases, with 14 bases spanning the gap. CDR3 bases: TGCGCCAGCAGCTCGTCTACAGGAAGCTCCTACAATGAGCAGTTCTTC. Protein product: CASSSSTGSSYNEQFF.

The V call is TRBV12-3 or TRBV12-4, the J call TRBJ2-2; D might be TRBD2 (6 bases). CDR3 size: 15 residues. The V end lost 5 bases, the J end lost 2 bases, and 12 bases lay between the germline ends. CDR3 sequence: CASSDGTFNTGELFF. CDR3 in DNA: TGTGCCAGCAGTGACGGGACTTTCAACACCGGGGAGCTGTTTTTT.

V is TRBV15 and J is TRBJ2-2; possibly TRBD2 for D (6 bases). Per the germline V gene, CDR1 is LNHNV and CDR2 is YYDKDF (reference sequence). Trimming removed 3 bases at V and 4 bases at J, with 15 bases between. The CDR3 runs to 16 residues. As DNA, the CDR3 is TGTGCCACCAGCAGTTCAAGCGGACTAAGCACCGGGGAGCTGTTTTTT. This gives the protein CATSSSSGLSTGELFF.

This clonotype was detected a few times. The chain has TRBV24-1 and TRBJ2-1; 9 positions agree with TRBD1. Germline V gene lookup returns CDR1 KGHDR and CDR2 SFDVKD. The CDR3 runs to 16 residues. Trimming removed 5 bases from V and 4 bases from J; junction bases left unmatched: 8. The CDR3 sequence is CATSATTGGRYNEQFF. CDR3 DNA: TGTGCCACCAGTGCCACGACAGGGGGTCGATACAATGAGCAGTTCTTC.

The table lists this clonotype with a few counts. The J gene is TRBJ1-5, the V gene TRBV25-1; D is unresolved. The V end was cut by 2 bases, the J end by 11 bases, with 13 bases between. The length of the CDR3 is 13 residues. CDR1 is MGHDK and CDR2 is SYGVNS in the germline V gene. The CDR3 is CASSEGIHPAQHF. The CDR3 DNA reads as TGTGCCAGCAGTGAAGGGATTCACCCGGCCCAGCATTTT.